Below, 27 T cell receptor beta chains from the same sample are listed, as sequenced in a study of cytomegalovirus exposure and HLA in healthy donors. The PCR was carried out with 60 Vbeta primers and 13 Jbeta primers. Data came from immunoSEQ multiplex PCR; TCRdb stores just in-frame clones and leaves some out. The sample has 140,000 to 150,000 clones. The sequencing sample was made of PBMCs. The receptor set was obtained from a woman between 50 and 59 years old in good health and CMV-seronegative.

The rearrangement links TRBV5-4 to TRBJ2-1, with 7 bases aligning to TRBD2. CDR1 and CDR2 from the germline V gene are SGHNT and YYREEE (reference sequence). V trimming: 5 bases; J trimming: 0 bases; junction bases outside the gene matches: 11. The CDR3 has 17 residues. For the CDR3, the DNA is TGTGCCAGCAGTCGGGAGGTCTTCGCAAGCTCCTACAATGAGCAGTTCTTC. Protein: CASSREVFASSYNEQFF.

The genes are TRBV28 and TRBJ2-5; the D gene is possibly TRBD1 (5 bases). The CDR3 spans 14 residues. Germline V gene lookup returns CDR1 MDHEN and CDR2 SYDVKM. The germline V and J ends were trimmed by 4 bases and 1 base, with 10 bases remaining between them. CDR3 region: CASSWGSAQETQYF. The CDR3 nucleotides are TGTGCCAGCAGTTGGGGCAGTGCCCAAGAGACCCAGTACTTC.

J is TRBJ2-5 and V is TRBV28; D perhaps matches TRBD2 (5 bases). From germline, CDR1 is MDHEN and CDR2 SYDVKM. V was shortened by 5 bases and J by 2 bases, with 12 bases between the two germline ends. The CDR3 extends over 14 amino acids. The CDR3 region has the DNA TGTGCCAGCAGTCCTCAGGACTCTCAAGAGACCCAGTACTTC. Protein product: CASSPQDSQETQYF. The full variable domain, in which reference TRBV28 and TRBJ2-5 provide the parts outside the CDR3, is DVKVTQSSRYLVKRTGEKVFLECVQDMDHENMFWYRQDPGLGLRLIYFSYDVKMKEKGDIPEGYSVSREKKERFSLILESASTNQTSMYLCASSPQDSQETQYFGPGTRLLVL.

This sequence joins TRBV14 and TRBJ2-7, with D perhaps TRBD2 (6 bases). The CDR3 is 14 residues long. The V gene lost 3 bases and the J gene lost 5 bases, with 14 bases spanning the gap. CDR1 and CDR2 (germline): SGHDN, FVKESK. In nucleotides, the CDR3 is TGTGCCAGCAGCCATAACAACAGACTAGACGAGCAGTACTTC. It codes for CASSHNNRLDEQYF.

The chain employs TRBV28 and TRBJ2-6; D is possibly TRBD1 (6 bases). Germline V gene data show CDR1 as MDHEN and CDR2 as SYDVKM. Trimming shortened V by 3 bases and J by 0 bases, and 18 bases separated the two germline ends. The CDR3 totals 19 residues. The CDR3 sequence: CASSFQIGGSTSGANVLTF. The CDR3 DNA reads TGTGCCAGCAGTTTTCAGATAGGGGGTTCTACCTCTGGGGCCAACGTCCTGACTTTC. The whole variable domain, remainder taken from reference TRBV28 and TRBJ2-6, is DVKVTQSSRYLVKRTGEKVFLECVQDMDHENMFWYRQDPGLGLRLIYFSYDVKMKEKGDIPEGYSVSREKKERFSLILESASTNQTSMYLCASSFQIGGSTSGANVLTFGAGSRLTVL.

V is TRBV9 and J is TRBJ2-5; TRBD2 matches at 13 bases. The CDR3 runs 21 residues. Losses at the gene ends were 4 bases for V and 7 bases for J; bases not matched to a gene: 25. From germline, CDR1 is SGDLS and CDR2 YYNGEE. CDR3 sequence (DNA): TGTGCCAGCAGCTCACCACTAACAGGACTAGCGGGGGATCTAGGGGGACGGACCCAGTACTTC. It is translated as CASSSPLTGLAGDLGGRTQYF.

The genes are TRBV4-1 and TRBJ2-7, with D perhaps matching TRBD1 (5 bases). Germline assignment: CDR1 MGHRA and CDR2 YSYEKL. The CDR3 contains 15 residues. V was clipped by 4 bases and J by 2 bases, with 15 bases between them. CDR3 coding DNA: TGCGCCAGCAGCCCCTTGGGGCTCAAACCCTACGAGCAGTACTTC. Encoded protein: CASSPLGLKPYEQYF.

This sequence joins TRBV4-3 and TRBJ2-1, with 13 bases matching TRBD2. This CDR3 is built from 14 residues. Germline CDR1 is LGHNA and CDR2 is YSLEER. The ends lost 5 bases at V and 9 bases at J; junction bases unmatched: 4. The CDR3 DNA reads TGCGCCAGCAGCTCAACTAGCGGGGGGGGTGAGCAGTTCTTC. It specifies CASSSTSGGGEQFF.

The V and J genes are TRBV7-8 and TRBJ1-1; 8 bases agree with TRBD1. The CDR3 extends over 19 amino acids. Germline V gene sequence: CDR1 SGHVS, CDR2 FQNEAQ. The trim removed 5 bases at V and 0 bases at J, leaving 17 bases unmatched. CDR3: CASSRTGQGVLMLNTEAFF. Written as DNA, the CDR3 is TGTGCCAGCAGCCGAACCGGACAGGGAGTCTTGATGCTGAACACTGAAGCTTTCTTT.

The chain joins TRBV28 to TRBJ2-2; TRBD2 is a possible D gene (6 bases). The V gene's germline CDR1 is MDHEN and CDR2 SYDVKM. This CDR3 is built from 17 residues. V was clipped by 1 base and J by 1 base, with 13 bases between them. This CDR3 is CASSLYGRGKNTGELFF. The CDR3 DNA is TGTGCCAGCAGTTTATACGGGCGGGGAAAGAACACCGGGGAGCTGTTTTTT. Drawing the rest from reference TRBV28 and TRBJ2-2, the complete variable domain is DVKVTQSSRYLVKRTGEKVFLECVQDMDHENMFWYRQDPGLGLRLIYFSYDVKMKEKGDIPEGYSVSREKKERFSLILESASTNQTSMYLCASSLYGRGKNTGELFFGEGSRLTVL.

V gene TRBV4-2 combines with J gene TRBJ2-5, with 12 bases identical to TRBD2. Germline V gene data show CDR1 as LGHNA and CDR2 as YNFKEQ. This CDR3 has 17 residues. V lost 4 bases, J lost 7 bases, and 13 bases stayed unmatched. The CDR3 nucleotides read TGTGCCAGCAGCCCCCGGACTAGCGGGGAATCCCCCGTGACCCAGTACTTC. Its translation: CASSPRTSGESPVTQYF.

The chain couples TRBV4-2 to TRBJ2-3, with D tentatively TRBD2 (7 bases). V gave up 3 bases and J gave up 6 bases, with 16 bases separating them. The CDR3 length is 15 residues. In germline, CDR1 is LGHNA, CDR2 YNFKEQ. The CDR3 nucleotides are TGTGCCAGCAGCCACGGACTAGAGGGGGGGGATACGCAGTATTTT. Protein product: CASSHGLEGGDTQYF.

This chain uses TRBV2 with TRBJ1-3; 7 positions match TRBD1. The ends lost 5 bases at V and 0 bases at J; junction bases unmatched: 7. CDR1 is SNHLY, CDR2 FYNNEI, per germline. This CDR3 has 16 residues. The CDR3 nucleotides are TGTGCCAGCAGTCATAGCCGGGACAGCTCTGGAAACACCATATATTTT. Translating it yields CASSHSRDSSGNTIYF.

The chain employs TRBV5-1 and TRBJ1-1, with 7 bases identical to TRBD1. V was pared by 3 bases and J by 1 base, with 3 bases of the junction left unmatched. This CDR3 region has 14 residues. Germline CDR1 SGHRS, CDR2 YFSETQ. The CDR3 DNA reads as TGCGCCAGCAGCTCTCGACAGGGGAACACTGAAGCTTTCTTT. This encodes CASSSRQGNTEAFF.

This chain uses TRBV28 with TRBJ2-1; 12 positions agree with TRBD2. Germline V gene lookup returns CDR1 MDHEN and CDR2 SYDVKM. The CDR3 has 18 residues. V lost 1 base to trimming and J lost 5 bases; unmatched junction nucleotides: 9. Here the CDR3 DNA reads TGTGCCAGCAGTTTATACCCACTAGCGGGGGGTTCTAACAATGAGCAGTTCTTC. It is translated as CASSLYPLAGGSNNEQFF. Using reference TRBV28 and TRBJ2-1 for the parts outside the CDR3, the full variable domain is DVKVTQSSRYLVKRTGEKVFLECVQDMDHENMFWYRQDPGLGLRLIYFSYDVKMKEKGDIPEGYSVSREKKERFSLILESASTNQTSMYLCASSLYPLAGGSNNEQFFGPGTRLTVL.

V is TRBV5-4 and J is TRBJ1-2; the D is unclear. CDR3 length: 13 amino acids. The V gene's germline CDR1 is SGHNT and CDR2 YYREEE (reference sequence). V shed 0 bases and J shed 3 bases, with 6 bases lying between them. The CDR3 spells CASSLAADYGYTF. In nucleotides, the CDR3 is TGTGCCAGCAGCTTGGCGGCGGACTATGGCTACACCTTC.

This chain uses TRBV9 with TRBJ2-7, with D tentatively TRBD1 (6 bases). CDR1 and CDR2 (germline): SGDLS, YYNGEE. This CDR3 contains 17 residues. The V end lost 1 base, the J end lost 6 bases, and 23 bases lay between the germline ends. The CDR3 sequence is CASSVSVNGTNSGEQYF. The CDR3 nucleotides are TGTGCCAGCAGCGTATCTGTAAATGGGACAAACTCGGGCGAGCAGTACTTC. Full variable domain (remainder filled in from reference TRBV9 and TRBJ2-7): DSGVTQTPKHLITATGQRVTLRCSPRSGDLSVYWYQQSLDQGLQFLIQYYNGEERAKGNILERFSAQQFPDLHSELNLSSLELGDSALYFCASSVSVNGTNSGEQYFGPGTRLTVT.

The genes are TRBV27 and TRBJ1-4; no firm D call. V lost 6 bases to trimming and J lost 0 bases, with 11 bases between them. This CDR3 comprises 15 residues. Germline CDR1 is MNHEY and CDR2 is SMNVEV (reference sequence). The CDR3 region is CASSRTPTTNEKLFF. Written as DNA, the CDR3 is TGTGCCAGCAGCCGAACACCAACAACTAATGAAAAACTGTTTTTT.

The chain has TRBV4-1 and TRBJ2-7; TRBD1 agrees at 8 bases. Per germline, CDR1 MGHRA and CDR2 YSYEKL. The CDR3 contains 16 residues. J gave up 1 base and V 3 bases, and 8 bases lay outside the gene matches. The DNA for the CDR3 is TGCGCCAGCAGCCAGGCGACAGGGGTAGTTTCCTACGAGCAGTACTTC. Translating it yields CASSQATGVVSYEQYF.

This rearrangement joins TRBV30 to TRBJ1-5, with TRBD1 matching 11 bases. J was trimmed by 6 bases and V by 3 bases; bases with no gene match: 7. Germline-derived CDR1 and CDR2 are GTSNPN and SVGIG (reference sequence). The CDR3 consists of 15 residues. The CDR3 DNA is TGTGCCTGGAGGTCCGGGACAGGGGGATTTCAGCCCCAGCATTTT. It encodes CAWRSGTGGFQPQHF.

The rearrangement uses TRBV4-1 and TRBJ1-6; D not certain. The germline gives CDR1 MGHRA, CDR2 YSYEKL. V lost 3 bases to trimming and J lost 6 bases, with 12 bases between them. The length of the CDR3 is 15 residues. The CDR3 DNA is TGCGCCAGCAGCCAGCCGACGGAGGTTAATTCACCCCTCCACTTT. Protein product: CASSQPTEVNSPLHF.

V gene TRBV2 combines with J gene TRBJ2-7, with 7 bases identical to TRBD1. The CDR3 is 15 residues long. CDR1 SNHLY and CDR2 FYNNEI come from the germline V gene. The V gene end was trimmed by 6 bases and the J gene end by 5 bases; junction bases not matched to a gene: 13. CDR3 protein: CASRKTGNGLDEQYF. In DNA form, the CDR3 reads TGTGCCAGCAGAAAGACAGGGAATGGCTTGGACGAGCAGTACTTC.

The chain carries TRBV29-1 and TRBJ2-3; 10 bases are a match to TRBD2. Germline CDR1 and CDR2: SQVTM and ANQGSEA. There are 15 residues in the CDR3. Trimming took 3 bases from V and 4 from J; bases not matched to a gene: 7. The CDR3 here is CSVEQASGSSDTQYF. The CDR3 DNA is TGCAGCGTTGAGCAGGCTAGCGGGAGTTCAGATACGCAGTATTTT.

The rearrangement joins TRBV28 to TRBJ1-2, with 8 positions matching TRBD1. The V segment lost 5 bases and the J segment 5 bases; nucleotides outside the gene matches: 7. The CDR3 sequence is 14 residues long. Germline V gene data show CDR1 as MDHEN and CDR2 as SYDVKM. The CDR3 coding sequence is TGTGCCAGCAGTCTGGACAGGGTGCCTTATGGCTACACCTTC. Protein sequence: CASSLDRVPYGYTF.

V gene TRBV18 combines with J gene TRBJ1-1; tentative D call: TRBD1 (5 bases). Germline lookup yields CDR1 KGHSH and CDR2 LQKENI. The CDR3 is 15 amino acids. Trimming pared 3 bases from V and 5 bases from J, leaving 16 bases between. The CDR3 DNA reads as TGTGCCAGCTCACCTAAATCGGGGGGAGGTACTGAAGCTTTCTTT. Protein sequence: CASSPKSGGGTEAFF.

V usage is TRBV7-6 and J usage is TRBJ2-7; TRBD2 aligns across 9 bases. Unmatched junction bases numbered 4, after V lost 1 base and J lost 3 bases. Germline V gene lookup returns CDR1 SGHVS and CDR2 FNYEAQ. The CDR3 extends over 15 amino acids. The CDR3 sequence is CASSLGRTSVYEQYF. In DNA form, the CDR3 reads TGTGCCAGCAGCTTAGGGAGGACTAGCGTCTACGAGCAGTACTTC.

A note on this clone: The junction departs from germline at one end; a sequencing error may be responsible. The chain links TRBV7-7 to TRBJ1-1; TRBD1 might be the D (5 bases). The germline gives CDR1 SSHAT, CDR2 FNYEAQ (reference sequence). The CDR3 length is 13 residues. The CDR3 loop is CASSLERGSKAFF. The CDR3 DNA is TGTGCTAGCAGCTTAGAAAGGGGCTCGAAAGCTTTCTTT.